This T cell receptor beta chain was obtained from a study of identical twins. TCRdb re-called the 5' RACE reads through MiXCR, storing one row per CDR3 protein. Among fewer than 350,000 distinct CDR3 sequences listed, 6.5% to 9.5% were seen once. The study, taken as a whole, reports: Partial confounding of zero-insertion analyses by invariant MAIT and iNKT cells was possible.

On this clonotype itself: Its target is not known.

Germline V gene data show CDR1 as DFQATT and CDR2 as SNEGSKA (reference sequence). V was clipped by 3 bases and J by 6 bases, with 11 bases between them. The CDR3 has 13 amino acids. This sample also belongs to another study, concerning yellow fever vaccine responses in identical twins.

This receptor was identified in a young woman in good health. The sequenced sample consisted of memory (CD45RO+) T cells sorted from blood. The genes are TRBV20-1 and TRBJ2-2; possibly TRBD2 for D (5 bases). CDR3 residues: CSASTGRPGELFF. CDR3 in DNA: TGCAGTGCTAGCACGGGAAGACCCGGGGAGCTGTTTTTT.